Below, 14 T cell receptor beta chains from the same sample are listed, as sequenced in a study of T cells in Graves' hyperthyroidism and ophthalmopathy. Template material for amplifying TCR beta CDR3 regions consisted of RNA transcripts. HTBI primers were the set used in a first-round RT-PCR of the TCR CDR3. TCRdb called the multiplex PCR reads again in MiXCR, with one record for every CDR3 protein. The sample includes fewer than 650,000 distinct CDR3 sequences, around 14% seen only once; the top ten take less than 9%. The material sequenced was blood. These receptors were obtained from a woman between 18 and 29 years old with Graves' ophthalmopathy.

Of note for this clonotype: This may stem from a read error, because a much larger clone lies one nucleotide away. The chain is built from TRBV4-2 and TRBJ2-7, with 7 bases matching TRBD1. Germline V CDR1 and CDR2: LGHNA, YNFKEQ. There are 15 residues in the CDR3. The CDR3 DNA reads TGTGCCAGCAGCCAAGATGACAGGGTGAACTACGAGCGGTACTTC. Translation gives CASSQDDRVNYERYF.

This clonotype was detected ten times or more. The chain has TRBV6-1 and TRBJ2-6; the D is unclear. The CDR3 covers 15 residues. V dropped 7 bases and J dropped 0 bases, with 10 bases sitting between them. Germline assignment: CDR1 MNHNS and CDR2 SASEGT. The CDR3 region has the DNA TGTGCCAGCACCCACGGGCCCTCTGGGGCCAACGTCCTGACTTTC. It encodes CASTHGPSGANVLTF.

This clonotype appeared many times. The chain joins TRBV9 to TRBJ1-2; D remains unclear. The V end was cut by 0 bases, the J end by 3 bases, with 9 bases between. The CDR3 spans 14 residues. CDR1 and CDR2 (germline): SGDLS, YYNGEE. This CDR3 is CASSVERLDYGYTF. Here the CDR3 DNA reads TGTGCCAGCAGCGTAGAGAGGCTAGACTATGGCTACACCTTC.

The table lists this clonotype with many counts. This chain links TRBV28 with TRBJ1-4; tentative D call: TRBD1 (6 bases). The length of the CDR3 is 14 residues. The germline gives CDR1 MDHEN, CDR2 SYDVKM. The V end lost 5 bases, the J end lost 5 bases, and 12 bases lay between the germline ends. CDR3 sequence reads: CASSPGQLNEKLFF. CDR3 sequence (DNA): TGTGCCAGCAGTCCCGGACAGCTCAATGAAAAACTGTTTTTT.

The chain combines TRBV24-1 with TRBJ1-5; tentative D call: TRBD1 (5 bases). Deletions cut 4 bases from V and 7 bases from J, with 13 bases between. Germline CDR1 reads KGHDR; CDR2 reads SFDVKD. The CDR3 has 14 residues. This chain's CDR3 is CATSDPGPAQPQHF. In DNA form, the CDR3 reads TGTGCCACCAGTGACCCGGGACCGGCACAGCCCCAGCATTTT.

This clonotype was detected ten times or more. This chain connects TRBV2 to TRBJ2-7, with D possibly matching TRBD1 (5 bases). The ends were cut back, 1 base at V and 0 bases at J, with 10 bases in the middle. The germline CDR1 and CDR2 sequences are SNHLY and FYNNEI. CDR3 length equals 15 residues. CDR3 in amino acids: CASSEDRTYSYEQYF. CDR3 DNA: TGTGCCAGCAGTGAAGACAGGACCTACTCCTACGAGCAGTACTTC.

Only a few counts were recorded for this clonotype. The rearrangement joins TRBV6-1 to TRBJ2-7; 8 bases are a match to TRBD1. Per germline, CDR1 MNHNS and CDR2 SASEGT. Losses at the gene ends were 6 bases for V and 7 bases for J; bases not matched to a gene: 8. This CDR3 is built from 13 residues. The chain's CDR3 is CASRSGQGREQYF. CDR3 bases: TGTGCCAGCAGATCAGGACAGGGCCGTGAGCAGTACTTC.

V usage is TRBV29-1 and J usage is TRBJ2-1; D remains unclear. This CDR3 is built from 14 residues. CDR1 and CDR2 (germline): SQVTM, ANQGSEA. Trimming took 4 bases from V and 3 from J, leaving 13 bases between them. CDR3 region: CSVAASLDYNEQFF. CDR3 coding DNA: TGCAGCGTTGCCGCTTCTTTAGACTACAATGAGCAGTTCTTC.

This clonotype was recorded many times. This chain uses TRBV28 with TRBJ2-7; 7 bases map to TRBD2. This CDR3 comprises 15 residues. Trimming at V came to 6 bases and at J to 0 bases, leaving 8 bases not matched to a gene. Looked up from germline, CDR1 is MDHEN and CDR2 is SYDVKM. The CDR3 sequence is CASRGGILSSYEQYF. CDR3 bases: TGTGCCAGCAGGGGGGGGATCTTGAGCTCCTACGAGCAGTACTTC.

There are many counts of this clonotype. The chain is built from TRBV6-1 and TRBJ1-2; possible D gene TRBD1, 6 bases. Per the germline V gene, CDR1 is MNHNS and CDR2 is SASEGT. Trimming took off 7 bases at V and 8 bases at J, with 23 bases between the two ends. This CDR3 has 15 amino acids. DNA for the CDR3: TGTGCCAGCACCTACTCAAGGGTTCGAGGGGGGGGCTACACCTTC. It yields the protein CASTYSRVRGGGYTF.

There are a few counts of this clonotype. The J gene is TRBJ2-1, the V gene TRBV5-1; the D gene is possibly TRBD2 (6 bases). V was pared by 4 bases and J by 15 bases, with 32 bases between. Germline V gives CDR1 SGHRS, CDR2 YFSETQ. CDR3 length: 17 residues. The CDR3 DNA sequence: TGCGCCAGCAGCGCCTTCGAATTAGGGCGGGAAGATCACCCAATGTTCTTC. It translates to CASSAFELGREDHPMFF.

J is TRBJ1-5 and V is TRBV7-8; D ambiguous. The V gene's germline CDR1 is SGHVS and CDR2 FQNEAQ. V was clipped by 5 bases and J by 5 bases, with 10 bases between them. This CDR3 region has 13 residues. The CDR3 protein is CASSQNQYQPQHF. CDR3 nucleotides: TGTGCCAGCAGCCAAAACCAGTATCAGCCCCAGCATTTT. The entire variable domain, with the rest obtained from reference TRBV7-8 and TRBJ1-5, is as follows: GAGVSQSPRYKVAKRGQDVALRCDPISGHVSLFWYQQALGQGPEFLTYFQNEAQLDKSGLPSDRFFAERPEGSVSTLKIQRTQQEDSAVYLCASSQNQYQPQHFGDGTRLSIL.

There are many counts of this clonotype. The chain uses TRBV20-1 and TRBJ2-2; TRBD1 matches at 10 bases. The trim removed 5 bases at V and 7 bases at J, leaving 10 bases unmatched. The CDR3 totals 15 residues. CDR1 and CDR2 from the germline V gene are DFQATT and SNEGSKA (reference sequence). The CDR3 DNA reads as TGCAGTGCTTCTGGACAGGGGGGACTAATCGGGGAGCTGTTTTTT. Amino acids: CSASGQGGLIGELFF.

The table lists this clonotype with many counts. This rearrangement joins TRBV30 to TRBJ2-7, with a possible D match to TRBD1 (5 bases). Trimming pared 3 bases from V and 8 bases from J, leaving 11 bases between. The CDR3 loop spans 11 amino acids. Germline-derived CDR1 and CDR2 are GTSNPN and SVGIG (reference sequence). The CDR3, as DNA: TGTGCCTGGAGGTCACTGGGGCAGCAGTACTTC. This translates into CAWRSLGQQYF. Variable domain in full (rest from reference TRBV30 and TRBJ2-7): SQTIHQWPATLVQPVGSPLSLECTVEGTSNPNLYWYRQAAGRGLQLLFYSVGIGQISSEVPQNLSASRPQDRQFILSSKKLLLSDSGFYLCAWRSLGQQYFGPGTRLTVT.